This T cell receptor (beta chain) was recovered during a study of vaccination effects on CD4 cells after COVID-19. This CDR3 spans 13 amino acids. V lost 4 bases to trimming and J lost 10 bases; unmatched junction nucleotides: 6. Germline CDR1 reads LGHDT; CDR2 reads YNNKEL (reference sequence). The data were produced by immunoSEQ multiplex PCR, yet TCRdb's version contains in-frame clones alone and is incomplete. The sample lists over 55,000 clones, roughly 80% occurring once. Worth noting for this clone: What it binds is not known.

Antigen-specific CD4+ T cells expanded by the ViraFEST assay with viral peptide pools were then sequenced. After roughly eleven days in culture, the CD4+ T cells were isolated. The gene calls are TRBV3-1 (or the pseudogene TRBV3-2) and TRBJ1-5, with 8 positions matching TRBD1. Sequencing was performed on CD4+ T cells from PBMCs cultured with HCoV-229E spike peptides, taken before COVID-19 vaccination. The origin of this receptor is a human donor who received a COVID-19 vaccine. The CDR3 sequence: CASSRSQGAPQHF. The CDR3 nucleotides read TGTGCCAGCAGCCGAAGCCAGGGGGCTCCCCAGCATTTT.